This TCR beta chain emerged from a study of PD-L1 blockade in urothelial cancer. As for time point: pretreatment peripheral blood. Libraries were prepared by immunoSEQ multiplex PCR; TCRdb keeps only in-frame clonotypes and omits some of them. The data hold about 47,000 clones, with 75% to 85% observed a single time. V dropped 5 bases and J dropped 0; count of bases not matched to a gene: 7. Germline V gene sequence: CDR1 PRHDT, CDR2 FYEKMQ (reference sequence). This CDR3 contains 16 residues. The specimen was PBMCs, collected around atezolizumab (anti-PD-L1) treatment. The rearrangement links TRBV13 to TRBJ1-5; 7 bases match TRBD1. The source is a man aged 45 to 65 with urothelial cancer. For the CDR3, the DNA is TGTGCCAGCAGCCTCGGGACAGCCAATAGCAATCAGCCCCAGCATTTT. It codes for CASSLGTANSNQPQHF. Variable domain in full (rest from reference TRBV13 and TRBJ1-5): AAGVIQSPRHLIKEKRETATLKCYPIPRHDTVYWYQQGPGQDPQFLISFYEKMQSDKGSIPDRFSAQQFSDYHSELNMSSLELGDSALYFCASSLGTANSNQPQHFGDGTRLSIL.